This T cell receptor (beta chain) was profiled in a study of blood T cell repertoires in COVID-19. Here immunoSEQ multiplex PCR was the method, and the copy in TCRdb shows in-frame clones only, minus some. The sample yields roughly 150,000 clones, around 77% seen once. The TCR was taken from a man aged 45 to 65 with active or convalescent COVID-19. Sequencing was done on a sample of peripheral blood.

Written as DNA, the CDR3 is TGTGCCAGTAGCCCCACAGTCGTGGGTGAAAAACTGTTTTTT. Protein sequence: CASSPTVVGEKLFF. The gene calls are TRBV19 and TRBJ1-4; D gene uncertain. The CDR3 covers 14 residues. Trimming removed 6 bases at V and 7 bases at J, with 15 bases between. CDR1 and CDR2 from the germline V gene are LNHDA and SQIVND (reference sequence).